These 25 T cell receptor beta chains came from one sample sequenced in a study of blood T cell repertoires in COVID-19. Sequenced by immunoSEQ multiplex PCR; TCRdb stores in-frame clones only, minus some. Among 200,000 to 250,000 clones listed, 80% were seen once. Sequenced: PBMCs or T cells enriched from blood (not recorded which). These receptor sequences come from a woman aged 35 to 49 with acute COVID-19.

The chain couples TRBV7-2 to TRBJ2-1; 14 bases are a match to TRBD2. Per germline, CDR1 SGHTA and CDR2 FQGNSA. The CDR3 covers 17 residues. The V gene end was trimmed by 5 bases and the J gene end by 8 bases; junction bases not matched to a gene: 11. CDR3 nucleotides: TGTGCCAGCAGCCCCCGGACTAGCGGGGGGCCCCCCGATGAGCAGTTCTTC. This translates into CASSPRTSGGPPDEQFF.

This clone showed up just a few times. This chain's CDR3 is CASSSIWTGGNEKLFF. The CDR3 DNA reads as TGTGCCAGCAGTTCCATCTGGACAGGGGGCAATGAAAAACTGTTTTTT. The chain recombines TRBV28 with TRBJ1-4; 11 bases are shared with TRBD1. Germline CDR1 reads MDHEN; CDR2 reads SYDVKM. The CDR3 contains 16 residues. The J segment lost 5 bases and the V segment lost 4 bases, leaving 6 bases of the junction unmatched.

This clone was picked up a small number of times. J is TRBJ1-6 and V is TRBV5-1, with 7 nucleotides matching TRBD1. The germline V gene encodes CDR1 SGHRS and CDR2 YFSETQ. This CDR3 is 15 amino acids long. Trimming took 2 bases from V and 3 from J; bases not matched to a gene: 2. The CDR3 coding sequence is TGCGCCAGCAGCTTCCGGGACAGCTATAATTCACCCCTCCACTTT. This encodes CASSFRDSYNSPLHF.

This clone was seen a few times. V is TRBV4-3 and J is TRBJ1-5, with a tentative D call TRBD1 (5 bases). The germline CDR1 and CDR2 sequences are LGHNA and YSLEER. The CDR3 totals 15 residues. Trimming left V 3 bases short and J 4 bases short, with 13 bases between. The CDR3 sequence: CASSHSVGGNQPQHF. CDR3 nucleotide sequence: TGCGCCAGCAGCCATTCGGTGGGGGGGAATCAGCCCCAGCATTTT.

This clone was found a few times. The gene calls are TRBV7-2 and TRBJ1-3; D gene unclear. V was cut by 1 base and J by 6 bases, with 10 bases left in between. Germline V CDR1 and CDR2: SGHTA, FQGNSA. This CDR3 is 14 amino acids long. The CDR3 DNA is TGTGCCAGCAGCTTAGAGAGGGCTGTAAACACCATATATTTT. It specifies CASSLERAVNTIYF.

In nucleotides, the CDR3 is TGTGCCAGTAGTAGGGGGACTGGGGATGAGCAGTTCTTC. This gives the protein CASSRGTGDEQFF. This chain joins TRBV19 and TRBJ2-1; D might be TRBD2 (6 bases). Trimming pared 4 bases from V and 8 bases from J, leaving 12 bases between. The CDR3 length is 13 residues. Looked up from germline, CDR1 is LNHDA and CDR2 is SQIVND (reference sequence).

The rearrangement joins TRBV19 to TRBJ1-1; possible D gene TRBD1, 6 bases. CDR3 length: 16 residues. Germline V gives CDR1 LNHDA, CDR2 SQIVND (reference sequence). V lost 3 bases to trimming and J lost 0 bases, with 14 bases between them. CDR3: CASSMGGTIMNTEAFF. The DNA of the CDR3 is TGTGCCAGTAGTATGGGGGGGACAATAATGAACACTGAAGCTTTCTTT.

The chain couples TRBV28 to TRBJ1-5; D perhaps matches TRBD1 (5 bases). V lost 9 bases to trimming and J lost 6 bases, with 21 bases between them. The germline CDR1 and CDR2 sequences are MDHEN and SYDVKM. The CDR3 runs 15 residues. The CDR3 coding sequence is TGTGCCAGTTCACTTAGGGGAGGTCAGGCTCAGCCCCAGCATTTT. It yields the protein CASSLRGGQAQPQHF.

This clone was seen only a few times. The chain employs TRBV5-1 and TRBJ1-1; 8 nucleotides align to TRBD1. V gave up 4 bases and J gave up 1 base; unmatched junction bases: 6. This CDR3 region has 15 residues. Germline lookup yields CDR1 SGHRS and CDR2 YFSETQ. The CDR3 spells CASSRTGIENTEAFF. CDR3 in DNA: TGCGCCAGCAGCCGGACAGGGATTGAGAACACTGAAGCTTTCTTT. Using reference TRBV5-1 and TRBJ1-1 for the parts outside the CDR3, the full variable domain is KAGVTQTPRYLIKTRGQQVTLSCSPISGHRSVSWYQQTPGQGLQFLFEYFSETQRNKGNFPGRFSGRQFSNSRSEMNVSTLELGDSALYLCASSRTGIENTEAFFGQGTRLTVV.

The chain employs TRBV6-5 and TRBJ1-5; possible D gene TRBD1, 6 bases. Trimming shortened V by 6 bases and J by 5 bases, and 11 bases separated the two germline ends. CDR3 length equals 13 residues. Germline loops: CDR1 MNHEY, CDR2 SVGAGI. The CDR3 DNA is TGTGCCAGCAGCGTAAAGGGGGATCAGCCCCAGCATTTT. The encoded protein is CASSVKGDQPQHF.

V usage is TRBV18 and J usage is TRBJ1-1; 10 bases agree with TRBD1. Germline CDR1 is KGHSH and CDR2 is LQKENI. V lost 3 bases, J lost 3 bases, and 4 bases stayed unmatched. CDR3 length: 15 residues. CDR3 sequence reads: CASSPGTGADTEAFF. CDR3 in DNA: TGTGCCAGCTCACCCGGGACAGGGGCGGACACTGAAGCTTTCTTT. The full variable domain, its missing parts supplied by reference TRBV18 and TRBJ1-1, is NAGVMQNPRHLVRRRGQEARLRCSPMKGHSHVYWYRQLPEEGLKFMVYLQKENIIDESGMPKERFSAEFPKEGPSILRIQQVVRGDSAAYFCASSPGTGADTEAFFGQGTRLTVV.

The gene calls are TRBV7-8 and TRBJ2-1; D perhaps matches TRBD1 (8 bases). This CDR3 contains 15 residues. Per the germline V gene, CDR1 is SGHVS and CDR2 is FQNEAQ. The V end lost 6 bases, the J end lost 3 bases, and 15 bases lay between the germline ends. The CDR3 region has the DNA TGTGCCAGCAGACCTAACAGGGGGGGCTACAATGAGCAGTTCTTC. Translating it yields CASRPNRGGYNEQFF. Complete variable domain (other parts from reference TRBV7-8 and TRBJ2-1): GAGVSQSPRYKVAKRGQDVALRCDPISGHVSLFWYQQALGQGPEFLTYFQNEAQLDKSGLPSDRFFAERPEGSVSTLKIQRTQQEDSAVYLCASRPNRGGYNEQFFGPGTRLTVL.

In its sample, this clone was seen once. The V call is TRBV27, the J call TRBJ2-1; 13 bases agree with TRBD2. J gave up 5 bases and V 3 bases, and 13 bases lay outside the gene matches. The CDR3 is 19 residues long. The germline V gene has CDR1 MNHEY and CDR2 SMNVEV (reference sequence). CDR3 sequence (DNA): TGTGCCAGCAGTTTCTCGTGGACTAGCGGGAGTAATCGGAACAATGAGCAGTTCTTC. It yields the protein CASSFSWTSGSNRNNEQFF.

This clone was counted between two and nine times. The V call is TRBV11-1, the J call TRBJ2-2, with TRBD2 identical over 8 bases. V lost 3 bases to trimming and J lost 5 bases; unmatched junction nucleotides: 5. Germline assignment: CDR1 SGHAT and CDR2 FQDESV (reference sequence). This CDR3 spans 15 amino acids. The CDR3, as DNA: TGTGCCAGCAGCTTTCTAGCGGGTTGGACCGGGGAGCTGTTTTTT. Amino acid sequence: CASSFLAGWTGELFF.

In this sample, this clone turned up once. This chain joins TRBV11-3 and TRBJ2-1; 9 positions match TRBD2. V dropped 5 bases and J dropped 2; count of bases not matched to a gene: 4. The V gene's germline CDR1 is SGHNT and CDR2 YENEEA. The CDR3 is 15 amino acids. In DNA, the CDR3 is TGTGCCAGCAGCCCAAGGACTAGCGCCTACAATGAGCAGTTCTTC. Translated: CASSPRTSAYNEQFF.

The chain links TRBV19 to TRBJ1-1; D might be TRBD1 (6 bases). Germline CDR1 reads LNHDA; CDR2 reads SQIVND (reference sequence). V gave up 1 base and J gave up 1 base, with 16 bases separating them. CDR3 size: 17 residues. CDR3 in DNA: TGTGCCAGTAGTATAGGTCGAAGGGACACCGGGAACACTGAAGCTTTCTTT. It is translated as CASSIGRRDTGNTEAFF. The full variable domain, rest sourced from reference TRBV19 and TRBJ1-1, is DGGITQSPKYLFRKEGQNVTLSCEQNLNHDAMYWYRQDPGQGLRLIYYSQIVNDFQKGDIAEGYSVSREKKESFPLTVTSAQKNPTAFYLCASSIGRRDTGNTEAFFGQGTRLTVV.

The V call is TRBV28, the J call TRBJ2-2, with TRBD1 matching 9 bases. Trimming at V came to 10 bases and at J to 7 bases, leaving 10 bases not matched to a gene. Germline V gene lookup returns CDR1 MDHEN and CDR2 SYDVKM. CDR3 size: 14 residues. DNA for the CDR3: TGTGCCACCTGGACAGGGGCACTCATCGGGGAGCTGTTTTTT. Translating it yields CATWTGALIGELFF.

V is TRBV27 and J is TRBJ2-1, with TRBD1 as a possible D gene (5 bases). V lost 3 bases and J lost 3, with 12 bases in between. The CDR3 totals 15 residues. Per germline, CDR1 MNHEY and CDR2 SMNVEV (reference sequence). The CDR3: CASSLDNPDYNEQFF. CDR3 DNA sequence: TGTGCCAGCAGTTTGGACAACCCCGACTACAATGAGCAGTTCTTC.

This clone occurred once. The rearrangement uses TRBV5-1 and TRBJ1-5, with D tentatively TRBD1 (5 bases). The CDR3 covers 16 residues. Germline CDR1 and CDR2: SGHRS and YFSETQ. V dropped 0 bases and J dropped 4 bases, with 14 bases sitting between them. The CDR3 region has the DNA TGCGCCAGCAGCTTGGGTCCGGAAGGGGTTAATCAGCCCCAGCATTTT. It is translated as CASSLGPEGVNQPQHF.

In DNA, the CDR3 is TGTGCCAGCAGTTTACAGGGTTTTGAGGGCTACACCTTC. Translation gives CASSLQGFEGYTF. The V gene is TRBV28, the J gene TRBJ1-2; perhaps TRBD1 as D (5 bases). CDR3 size: 13 residues. Germline V gives CDR1 MDHEN, CDR2 SYDVKM. V was pared by 2 bases and J by 8 bases, with 12 bases between.

The chain employs TRBV27 and TRBJ1-2; TRBD1 matches 7 bases. Germline V lookup: CDR1 MNHEY, CDR2 SMNVEV (reference sequence). V trimming: 9 bases; J trimming: 8 bases; junction bases outside the gene matches: 12. The length of the CDR3 is 13 residues. CDR3 in amino acids: CASLSRTGIGYTF. CDR3 bases: TGTGCCAGTCTGTCCCGGACAGGCATCGGCTACACCTTC.

This clone has just one count. V usage is TRBV19 and J usage is TRBJ1-5, with 11 bases lining up with TRBD1. The V gene's germline CDR1 is LNHDA and CDR2 SQIVND (reference sequence). The CDR3 runs to 16 residues. V dropped 3 bases and J dropped 5; count of bases not matched to a gene: 6. CDR3 protein: CASSMRTGGSDQPQHF. The CDR3 DNA follows: TGTGCCAGTAGTATGAGGACAGGGGGCTCGGATCAGCCCCAGCATTTT.

This clone appeared once. This chain joins TRBV11-2 and TRBJ1-4; 7 positions match TRBD1. Germline CDR1 and CDR2: SGHAT and FQNNGV. Unmatched junction bases numbered 13, after V lost 4 bases and J lost 8 bases. The CDR3 covers 16 residues. The CDR3, as DNA: TGTGCCAGCAGCTCCCGAGGGGACAGTACCGGAGAAAAACTGTTTTTT. Translation: CASSSRGDSTGEKLFF.

This clone was detected ten times or more. This chain links TRBV19 with TRBJ1-1; D perhaps matches TRBD1 (5 bases). Germline loops: CDR1 LNHDA, CDR2 SQIVND (reference sequence). The CDR3 spans 15 residues. V lost 8 bases and J lost 5, with 21 bases in between. CDR3 nucleotides: TGTGCCAGTTTATCCGCGGGGGACGGGGGGACTGAAGCTTTCTTT. It is translated as CASLSAGDGGTEAFF.

V usage is TRBV5-5 and J usage is TRBJ2-3, with TRBD1 as a possible D gene (6 bases). The CDR3 contains 15 residues. Trimming stripped 3 bases from V and 0 bases from J, with 11 bases between. Looked up from germline, CDR1 is SGHKS and CDR2 is YYEKEE (reference sequence). As DNA, the CDR3 is TGTGCCAGCAGCTCTACAGGGTCTAGCACAGATACGCAGTATTTT. It encodes CASSSTGSSTDTQYF.